The source of this TCR beta chain is a study of cytomegalovirus exposure and HLA in healthy donors. About the research overall: It was reported in a later analysis that the same platform had been used for the approximately 120 validation repertoires as for the approximately 730 first-cohort repertoires. Study-wide results and caveats: Rarity held for most TCR sequences, but there were some public TCRs that occurred in many donors. A few CMV-associated chains were confirmed in vitro to be specific for CMV antigens. Reports credit the classifier with highly specific, highly sensitive diagnosis of cytomegalovirus status.

Using immunoSEQ multiplex PCR, the repertoire was profiled, and TCRdb retains in-frame clones only, with some absent. In the table there are some 150,000 clones, approximately 89% of which are singletons. Trimming pared 2 bases from V and 4 bases from J, leaving 9 bases between. CDR1 is SGHNT, CDR2 YENEEA, per germline. The CDR3 spans 13 residues. As regards this clone: Antigen unknown.

The genes are TRBV11-3 and TRBJ2-7; D possibly corresponds to TRBD2 (5 bases). The source is a woman younger than 35 in good health and CMV-seropositive. The sample taken for sequencing was PBMCs. The chain's CDR3 is CASSLRTGYEQYF. In nucleotides, the CDR3 is TGTGCCAGCAGCTTACGGACGGGATACGAGCAGTACTTC.